This T cell receptor beta chain originates from a study of cytomegalovirus exposure and HLA in healthy donors. Across the whole study: Of the donors genotyped, a few hundred in all, about 80% fell in the Caucasian-associated ancestry cluster. Overall study findings and caveats: For most TCR beta V segments, an earlier analysis put the productive rate at about 90% or about 30% of the time.

The primer mix had 60 Vbeta and 13 Jbeta primers. Some clones are missing from TCRdb's copy, which holds only in-frame ones; the method was immunoSEQ multiplex PCR. Its clone listing holds more than 95,000 clones. Per the germline V gene, CDR1 is MNHEY and CDR2 is SVGAGI. V shed 7 bases and J shed 8 bases, with 16 bases lying between them. This CDR3 has 13 residues. In the case of this clone: Its antigen is undetermined.

The source of this sequence is a man between 25 and 39 years old in good health and CMV-seronegative. The chain links TRBV6-5 to TRBJ2-3, with D possibly matching TRBD2 (5 bases). The sequenced sample was PBMCs. Written as DNA, the CDR3 is TGTGCCAGCACCTCCGGGATTGGAGCTACGCAGTATTTT. Its protein is CASTSGIGATQYF.